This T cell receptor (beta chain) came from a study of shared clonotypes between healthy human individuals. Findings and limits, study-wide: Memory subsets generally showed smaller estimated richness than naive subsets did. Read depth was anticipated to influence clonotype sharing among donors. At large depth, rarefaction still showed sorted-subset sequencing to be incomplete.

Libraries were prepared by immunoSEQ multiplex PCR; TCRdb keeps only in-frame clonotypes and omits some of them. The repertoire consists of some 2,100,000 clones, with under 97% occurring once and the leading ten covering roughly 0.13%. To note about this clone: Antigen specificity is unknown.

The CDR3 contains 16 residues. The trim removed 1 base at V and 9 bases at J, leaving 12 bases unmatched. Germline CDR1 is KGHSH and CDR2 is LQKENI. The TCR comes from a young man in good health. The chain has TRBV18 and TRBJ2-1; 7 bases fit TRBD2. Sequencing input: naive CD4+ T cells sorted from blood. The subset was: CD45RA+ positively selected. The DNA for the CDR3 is TGTGCCAGCTCACCACGGGTGATACGTAGCGGGCCTGAGCAGTTCTTC. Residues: CASSPRVIRSGPEQFF.